The T cell receptor (beta chain) under discussion was sequenced for a study of shared clonotypes between healthy human individuals. Findings and limits, study-wide: Investigators expected sequencing depth to affect clonotype sharing among donors. Memory subsets had estimated richness that was generally smaller than that of naive subsets.

The assay used deep level. In replicate PCRs of sorted subsets, approximately 210 ng DNA, approximately 32,000 T cell genomes, was used. Sequencing was performed with immunoSEQ multiplex PCR; in TCRdb, only in-frame clones are kept and a portion is missing. Among roughly 2,000,000 clones listed, 93% were seen once. CD45RO-negative CD8 cells positively selected for CCR7 made up the naive population, which excluded terminally differentiated effector memory CD45RA+ cells. Germline assignment: CDR1 MNHNY and CDR2 SVGAGI (reference sequence). The CDR3 has 15 residues. Trimming stripped 7 bases from V and 3 bases from J, with 19 bases between. As for this clone: What it binds is unknown.

V is TRBV6-6 and J is TRBJ2-7, with D possibly TRBD2 on 5 matching bases. This sequence originates from a man between 18 and 29 years old in good health. Some clones in this sample may be carry-over from other donors' samples. Sample: naive CD8+ T cells from PBMCs. CDR3 nucleotides: TGTGCCAGCATCTCCCTCCGCTCCGGGGACTACGAGCAGTACTTC. Protein sequence: CASISLRSGDYEQYF.